This T cell receptor beta chain comes out of a study of blood T cells in healthy people across ages. This clonotype appeared a few times. It was with a sample-barcoded 5' primer and a J-beta primer mix that a second PCR of about 6 to 11 cycles was run. TCRdb re-derived calls from the 5' RACE reads in MiXCR, one entry per CDR3 protein. The sample records some 900,000 distinct CDR3 sequences, roughly 50% being singletons. The ends were cut back, 5 bases at V and 0 bases at J, with 8 bases in the middle. CDR1 is LNHNV and CDR2 is YYDKDF in the germline V gene (reference sequence). CDR3 size: 14 residues.

The TCR comes from a man aged 30 to 45 in good health. The sequenced material came from blood. The chain recombines TRBV15 with TRBJ1-3; D is unclear. In DNA, the CDR3 is TGTGCCACCAGCGGGTTCAACTCTGGAAACACCATATATTTT. Its protein product is CATSGFNSGNTIYF.